Listed here are 10 T cell receptor beta chains from one sample, sequenced in a study of blood T cell repertoires in COVID-19. Profiled with immunoSEQ multiplex PCR; TCRdb holds only in-frame clones, not every one. Among more than 150,000 clones listed, around nine tenths were seen once. The specimen was peripheral blood. Receptors were obtained from a woman aged 18-29 years who had recovered from COVID-19.

This clone was seen more than once but under ten times. In DNA, the CDR3 is TGTGCCAGCAGTGATGTGCGGAACACCGGGGAGCTGTTTTTT. Translated: CASSDVRNTGELFF. J is TRBJ2-2 and V is TRBV2; the D is unclear. The germline V and J ends were trimmed by 3 bases and 1 base, with 6 bases remaining between them. The CDR3 is 14 amino acids. Germline V gene data show CDR1 as SNHLY and CDR2 as FYNNEI.

The J gene is TRBJ2-3, the V gene TRBV7-8, with 8 bases matching TRBD2. The germline CDR1 and CDR2 sequences are SGHVS and FQNEAQ. Trimming at V came to 8 bases and at J to 0 bases, leaving 13 bases not matched to a gene. The CDR3 extends over 17 amino acids. The CDR3 is CASLKASGFTSTDTQYF. The CDR3 DNA reads TGTGCCAGCCTTAAGGCTAGCGGGTTCACTAGCACAGATACGCAGTATTTT.

The chain carries TRBV19 and TRBJ2-3; D unclear. Germline assignment: CDR1 LNHDA and CDR2 SQIVND (reference sequence). The V end was cut by 3 bases, the J end by 1 base, with 8 bases between. This CDR3 spans 14 amino acids. The CDR3 loop is CASSISRGTDTQYF. DNA for the CDR3: TGTGCCAGTAGTATTTCCCGTGGCACAGATACGCAGTATTTT.

The chain is built from TRBV9 and TRBJ2-5, with D possibly TRBD1 on 7 matching bases. The CDR3 runs 15 residues. CDR1 SGDLS and CDR2 YYNGEE come from the germline V gene. Deletions cut 0 bases from V and 5 bases from J, with 14 bases between. CDR3 loop: CASSVGQGGGETQYF. CDR3 in DNA: TGTGCCAGCAGCGTAGGACAGGGAGGAGGGGAGACCCAGTACTTC. Full variable domain (outside the CDR3, taken from reference TRBV9 and TRBJ2-5): DSGVTQTPKHLITATGQRVTLRCSPRSGDLSVYWYQQSLDQGLQFLIQYYNGEERAKGNILERFSAQQFPDLHSELNLSSLELGDSALYFCASSVGQGGGETQYFGPGTRLLVL.

Comments on this clone: Other DNA sequences from this sample encode an identical CDR3 as well. This rearrangement joins TRBV7-3 to TRBJ2-2; D gene uncertain. V dropped 2 bases and J dropped 6 bases, with 4 bases sitting between them. This CDR3 comprises 12 residues. Germline CDR1 reads SGHTA; CDR2 reads FQGTGA. The CDR3 loop is CASSLGAGELFF. CDR3 bases: TGTGCCAGCAGCTTAGGAGCCGGGGAGCTGTTTTTT.

This rearrangement joins TRBV7-2 to TRBJ1-5; D ambiguous. This CDR3 has 15 amino acids. The V and J ends lost 2 bases and 4 bases respectively, with 12 bases between them. Germline loops: CDR1 SGHTA, CDR2 FQGNSA. The CDR3 nucleotides are TGTGCCAGCAGCTTATCCCGGGAGGTTAATCAGCCCCAGCATTTT. It is translated as CASSLSREVNQPQHF.

The V call is TRBV2, the J call TRBJ2-3; 11 positions agree with TRBD1. V trimming: 6 bases; J trimming: 2 bases; junction bases outside the gene matches: 16. From germline, CDR1 is SNHLY and CDR2 FYNNEI. The CDR3 sequence is 19 residues long. CDR3 sequence reads: CASRPGQGAGIGVTDTQYF. DNA of the CDR3: TGTGCCAGCAGACCCGGACAGGGGGCGGGTATCGGGGTCACAGATACGCAGTATTTT.

The rearrangement links TRBV5-4 to TRBJ2-5; no firm D call. Trimming took off 0 bases at V and 3 bases at J, with 9 bases between the two ends. Germline V CDR1 and CDR2: SGHNT, YYREEE (reference sequence). The CDR3 contains 14 residues. This chain's CDR3 is CASSLAVIEETQYF. Written as DNA, the CDR3 is TGTGCCAGCAGCTTGGCAGTTATTGAAGAGACCCAGTACTTC.

Turning to this clone: This specimen includes other DNA sequences encoding the same CDR3. The V call is TRBV19, the J call TRBJ1-1; the match to TRBD1 covers 8 bases. The CDR3 is 13 amino acids. The J segment lost 3 bases and the V segment lost 4 bases, leaving 1 base of the junction unmatched. Per the germline V gene, CDR1 is LNHDA and CDR2 is SQIVND (reference sequence). For the CDR3, the DNA is TGTGCCAGTAGTACACAGGGGGACACTGAAGCTTTCTTT. Residues: CASSTQGDTEAFF. Complete variable domain (other parts from reference TRBV19 and TRBJ1-1): DGGITQSPKYLFRKEGQNVTLSCEQNLNHDAMYWYRQDPGQGLRLIYYSQIVNDFQKGDIAEGYSVSREKKESFPLTVTSAQKNPTAFYLCASSTQGDTEAFFGQGTRLTVV.

J is TRBJ1-2 and V is TRBV6-2 or TRBV6-3, with D possibly TRBD1 on 6 matching bases. This CDR3 spans 16 amino acids. The V gene lost 0 bases and the J gene lost 0 bases, with 11 bases spanning the gap. Germline CDR1 reads MNHEY; CDR2 reads SVGEGT. In DNA form, the CDR3 reads TGTGCCAGCAGTTACTCGACAGGATACACTAACTATGGCTACACCTTC. It is translated as CASSYSTGYTNYGYTF.